Described below is a single TCR beta chain sequence and its context. Its cognate antigen is unknown. This record comes from a study of T cell responses to AZD1222 COVID-19 vaccine. V shed 6 bases and J shed 3 bases, with 15 bases lying between them. From germline, CDR1 is SGHDT and CDR2 YYEEEE. This CDR3 spans 14 amino acids. Study-wide results and limits: The study found vaccine-associated CD4 TCRs spanning spike, dominant at 160-218 and 743-854.

TCRdb keeps only in-frame clones here, not all; method: immunoSEQ multiplex PCR. This table holds 130,000 to 150,000 clones, about 92% found once. The V call is TRBV5-6, the J call TRBJ1-2; D remains ambiguous. The source material was peripheral blood, sampled on day 0 of AZD1222 vaccination. This receptor was taken from an adult in good health. The CDR3 is CASTLFSLDYGYTF. For the CDR3, the DNA is TGTGCCAGCACCCTCTTTTCGCTAGACTATGGCTACACCTTC.